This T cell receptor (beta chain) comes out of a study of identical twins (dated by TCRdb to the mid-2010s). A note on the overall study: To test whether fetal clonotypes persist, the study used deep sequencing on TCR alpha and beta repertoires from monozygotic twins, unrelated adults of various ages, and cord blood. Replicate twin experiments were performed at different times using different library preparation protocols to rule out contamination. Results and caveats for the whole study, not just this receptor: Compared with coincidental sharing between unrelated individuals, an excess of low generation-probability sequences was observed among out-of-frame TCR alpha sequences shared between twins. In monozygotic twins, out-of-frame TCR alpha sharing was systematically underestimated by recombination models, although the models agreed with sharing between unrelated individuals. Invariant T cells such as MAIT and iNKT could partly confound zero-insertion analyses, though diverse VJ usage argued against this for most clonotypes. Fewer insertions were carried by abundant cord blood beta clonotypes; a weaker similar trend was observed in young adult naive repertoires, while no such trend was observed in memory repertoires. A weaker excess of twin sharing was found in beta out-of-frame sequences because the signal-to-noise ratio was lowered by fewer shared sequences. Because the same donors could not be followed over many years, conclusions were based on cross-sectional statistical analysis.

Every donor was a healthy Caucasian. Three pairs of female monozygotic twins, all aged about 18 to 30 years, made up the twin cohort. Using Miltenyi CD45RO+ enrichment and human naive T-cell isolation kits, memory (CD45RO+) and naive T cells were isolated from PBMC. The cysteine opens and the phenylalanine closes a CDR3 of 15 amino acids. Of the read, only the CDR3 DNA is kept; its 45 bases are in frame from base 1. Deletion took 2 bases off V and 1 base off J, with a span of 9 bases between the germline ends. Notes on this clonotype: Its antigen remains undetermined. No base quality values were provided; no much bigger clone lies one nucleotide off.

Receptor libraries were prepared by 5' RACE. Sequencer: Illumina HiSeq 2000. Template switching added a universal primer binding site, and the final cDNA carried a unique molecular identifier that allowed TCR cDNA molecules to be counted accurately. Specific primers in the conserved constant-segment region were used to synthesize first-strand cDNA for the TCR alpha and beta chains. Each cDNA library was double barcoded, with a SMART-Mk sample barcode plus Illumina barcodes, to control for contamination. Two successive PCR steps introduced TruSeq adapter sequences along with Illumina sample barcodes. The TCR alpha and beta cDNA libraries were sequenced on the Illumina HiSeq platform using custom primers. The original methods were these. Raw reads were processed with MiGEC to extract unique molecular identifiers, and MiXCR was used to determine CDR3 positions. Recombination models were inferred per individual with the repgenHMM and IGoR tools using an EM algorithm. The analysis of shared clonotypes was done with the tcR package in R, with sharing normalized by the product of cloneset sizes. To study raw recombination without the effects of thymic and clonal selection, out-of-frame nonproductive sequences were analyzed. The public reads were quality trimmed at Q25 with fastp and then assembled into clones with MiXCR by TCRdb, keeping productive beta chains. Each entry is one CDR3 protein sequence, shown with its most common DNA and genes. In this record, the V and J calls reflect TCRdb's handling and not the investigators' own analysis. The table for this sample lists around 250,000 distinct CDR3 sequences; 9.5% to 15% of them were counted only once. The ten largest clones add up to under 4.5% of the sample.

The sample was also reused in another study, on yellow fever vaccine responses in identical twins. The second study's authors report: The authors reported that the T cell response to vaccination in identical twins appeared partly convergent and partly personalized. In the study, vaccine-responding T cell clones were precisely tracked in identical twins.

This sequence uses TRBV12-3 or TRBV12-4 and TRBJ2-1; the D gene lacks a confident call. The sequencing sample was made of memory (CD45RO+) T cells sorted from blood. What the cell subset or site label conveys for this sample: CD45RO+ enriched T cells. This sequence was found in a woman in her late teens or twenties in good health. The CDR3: CASSLSPASYNEQFF. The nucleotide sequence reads TGTGCCAGCAGTTTATCGCCGGCTTCCTACAATGAGCAGTTCTTC.